The next 17 T cell receptor beta chains were all read from a single sample in a study of CD8 T cells in Susac syndrome. RNA was extracted with the RNeasy kit, and a quantity of roughly 0.5 to 1 ug was reverse transcribed using random hexamers. TCRdb recomputed calls from the immunoSEQ multiplex PCR reads with MiXCR, one row per CDR3 protein. Of 51,000 or so distinct CDR3 sequences detected, 90% to 95% appear once; the ten largest clones hold 0.45% to 0.65%. The specimen was CD8+ T cells from PBMCs. Receptor source: a human donor in good health.

The J gene is TRBJ2-7, the V gene TRBV27; 8 bases line up with TRBD2. V lost 10 bases and J lost 2; bases outside the gene matches: 16. The CDR3 is made up of 16 amino acids. Germline loops: CDR1 MNHEY, CDR2 SMNVEV (reference sequence). CDR3 coding DNA: TGTGCCACCCGATATAGGACTAGCAGTCATACCTACGAGCAGTACTTC. Its translation: CATRYRTSSHTYEQYF.

J is TRBJ2-1 and V is TRBV27; TRBD2 aligns across 9 bases. Germline V gene data show CDR1 as MNHEY and CDR2 as SMNVEV (reference sequence). After removal of 7 bases from V and 7 bases from J, the junction contained 8 bases not matched to a gene. The CDR3 loop spans 14 amino acids. The CDR3 sequence is CASNAGGPYNEQFF. CDR3 DNA: TGTGCCAGCAATGCGGGAGGGCCGTATAATGAGCAGTTCTTC.

This rearrangement joins TRBV28 to TRBJ1-4; TRBD1 matches at 7 bases. Trimming removed 5 bases from V and 7 bases from J; junction bases left unmatched: 13. CDR1 is MDHEN and CDR2 is SYDVKM in the germline V gene. The CDR3 runs 16 residues. CDR3 bases: TGTGCCAGCAGTCTCCCCCTAGGGGGCTCGAGTGAAAAACTGTTTTTT. Its translation: CASSLPLGGSSEKLFF.

This chain joins TRBV6-5 and TRBJ1-5; 8 positions agree with TRBD1. Germline loops: CDR1 MNHEY, CDR2 SVGAGI. This CDR3 contains 14 residues. V gave up 4 bases and J gave up 7 bases; unmatched junction bases: 6. This chain's CDR3 is CASSSRQGSQPQHF. DNA for the CDR3: TGTGCCAGCAGTTCCAGACAGGGGTCCCAGCCCCAGCATTTT.

This sequence joins TRBV27 and TRBJ2-7, with D unclear. The germline V gene has CDR1 MNHEY and CDR2 SMNVEV (reference sequence). The CDR3 extends over 12 amino acids. V gave up 5 bases and J gave up 2 bases, with 7 bases separating them. CDR3 in amino acids: CASSTGTYEQYF. The CDR3 bases are TGTGCCAGCAGTACCGGAACCTACGAGCAGTACTTC.

This chain uses TRBV20-1 with TRBJ2-3; 7 bases are shared with TRBD1. V lost 2 bases to trimming and J lost 1 base; unmatched junction nucleotides: 15. CDR3 length: 18 residues. Germline V gives CDR1 DFQATT, CDR2 SNEGSKA (reference sequence). The CDR3, as DNA: TGCAGTGCTAGATCACCCCCATGGGGGACAGAGCGCACAGATACGCAGTATTTT. This codes for CSARSPPWGTERTDTQYF.

V usage is TRBV5-1 and J usage is TRBJ2-7, with TRBD1 identical over 7 bases. V dropped 4 bases and J dropped 6; count of bases not matched to a gene: 25. The CDR3 runs to 19 residues. The V gene's germline CDR1 is SGHRS and CDR2 YFSETQ. CDR3 bases: TGCGCCAGCAGCCCCGGGGCTTCCGACAGGGTAGGCCGCTTCGGCGAGCAGTACTTC. This translates into CASSPGASDRVGRFGEQYF.

The V call is TRBV28, the J call TRBJ1-4; the D gene is possibly TRBD1 (5 bases). The V end lost 3 bases, the J end lost 6 bases, and 11 bases lay between the germline ends. The CDR3 totals 14 residues. Germline V gives CDR1 MDHEN, CDR2 SYDVKM. Here the CDR3 reads CASSFETDYEKLFF. The CDR3 DNA reads as TGTGCCAGCAGTTTCGAGACAGATTATGAAAAACTGTTTTTT.

V and J are TRBV28 and TRBJ2-7; unclear D gene. Germline V CDR1 and CDR2: MDHEN, SYDVKM. The V and J ends lost 5 bases and 2 bases respectively, with 16 bases between them. The CDR3 totals 15 residues. The CDR3 DNA reads as TGTGCCAGCAGTCAATCCCCCGGACCGGCCTACGAGCAGTACTTC. Amino acid sequence: CASSQSPGPAYEQYF.

DNA for the CDR3: TGTGCCAGCAGTGATACCAATAGCAATGAGCAGTTCTTC. Its protein is CASSDTNSNEQFF. The chain recombines TRBV6-4 with TRBJ2-1; no firm D call. Germline V gene sequence: CDR1 MRHNA, CDR2 SNTAGT. CDR3 length equals 13 residues. Trimming left V 3 bases short and J 6 bases short, with 9 bases between.

This chain joins TRBV28 and TRBJ2-7, with TRBD1 matching over 10 bases. Germline CDR1 is MDHEN and CDR2 is SYDVKM. The CDR3 spans 14 residues. Trimming at V came to 8 bases and at J to 2 bases, leaving 6 bases not matched to a gene. The CDR3 spells CASRTGGTPYEQYF. CDR3 nucleotide sequence: TGTGCCAGCCGGACAGGGGGAACCCCCTACGAGCAGTACTTC.

V and J are TRBV21-1 and TRBJ1-1. TRBV21-1 is tagged as a pseudogene. This CDR3 comprises 11 residues. The CDR3 sequence is CASSTQAEAFF. The CDR3 coding sequence is TGTGCCAGCAGCACTCAGGCTGAAGCTTTCTTT.

This clonotype was counted a few times. The chain links TRBV27 to TRBJ2-7, with 10 bases aligning to TRBD1. CDR3 size: 14 residues. The germline V gene encodes CDR1 MNHEY and CDR2 SMNVEV (reference sequence). V dropped 5 bases and J dropped 2; count of bases not matched to a gene: 3. The CDR3 sequence is CASSAGQGAYEQYF. In DNA form, the CDR3 reads TGTGCCAGCAGTGCCGGACAGGGGGCCTACGAGCAGTACTTC.

The chain uses TRBV10-3 and TRBJ2-2, with D unresolved. Trimming cost V 0 bases and J 2 bases, with 7 bases left between them. Germline V gene sequence: CDR1 ENHRY, CDR2 SYGVKD. This CDR3 comprises 15 residues. CDR3 nucleotide sequence: TGTGCCATCAGTGAGTCAGAGAGAAACACCGGGGAGCTGTTTTTT. Residues: CAISESERNTGELFF.

The rearrangement links TRBV12-3 or TRBV12-4 to TRBJ2-3, with D hard to call. Trimming took off 6 bases at V and 5 bases at J, with 12 bases between the two ends. The CDR3 is 13 amino acids. CDR3 DNA sequence: TGTGCCAGCAGCCCTTCCTTTCGAGATACGCAGTATTTT. Residues: CASSPSFRDTQYF.

This chain links TRBV20-1 with TRBJ2-7, with D possibly matching TRBD1 (5 bases). V lost 0 bases, J lost 2 bases, and 14 bases lay in between. The CDR3 length is 15 residues. CDR1 is DFQATT and CDR2 is SNEGSKA in the germline V gene (reference sequence). Here the CDR3 reads CSARDRAGQAYEQYF. The DNA of the CDR3 is TGCAGTGCTAGAGATCGAGCAGGGCAAGCCTACGAGCAGTACTTC.

This clonotype was seen only once. The chain combines TRBV6-5 with TRBJ2-1, with D maybe TRBD2 (5 bases). Germline CDR1 is MNHEY and CDR2 is SVGAGI. CDR3 length: 16 amino acids. The V end lost 0 bases, the J end lost 4 bases, and 13 bases lay between the germline ends. The chain's CDR3 is CASSYSDRRVYNEQFF. CDR3 in DNA: TGTGCCAGCAGTTACTCGGATCGGCGGGTGTACAATGAGCAGTTCTTC.